This paragraph reports one T cell receptor (beta chain). A much larger clone lies a single base off, so this may be a read error. This sample was taken from a study of blood T cells in healthy people across ages. The CDR3 is 11 amino acids. The V end lost 10 bases, the J end lost 11 bases, and 17 bases lay between the germline ends. Per the germline V gene, CDR1 is MNHNY and CDR2 is SVGAGI (reference sequence). Primed by a sample-barcoded 5' primer and a J-beta primer mix, a second PCR proceeded for 7 to 11 cycles. TCRdb itself ran the 5' RACE reads through MiXCR, one entry per CDR3 protein. This sample carries about 580,000 distinct CDR3 sequences, roughly 48% of them seen once, and the ten largest clones take roughly 24%.

This receptor was taken from a man at least 80 years old in good health. The source material was blood. V gene TRBV6-6 combines with J gene TRBJ2-5, with D tentatively TRBD2 (5 bases). CDR3 in amino acids: CATPLAVKQYF. DNA for the CDR3: TGTGCCACCCCGCTAGCAGTCAAGCAGTACTTC.